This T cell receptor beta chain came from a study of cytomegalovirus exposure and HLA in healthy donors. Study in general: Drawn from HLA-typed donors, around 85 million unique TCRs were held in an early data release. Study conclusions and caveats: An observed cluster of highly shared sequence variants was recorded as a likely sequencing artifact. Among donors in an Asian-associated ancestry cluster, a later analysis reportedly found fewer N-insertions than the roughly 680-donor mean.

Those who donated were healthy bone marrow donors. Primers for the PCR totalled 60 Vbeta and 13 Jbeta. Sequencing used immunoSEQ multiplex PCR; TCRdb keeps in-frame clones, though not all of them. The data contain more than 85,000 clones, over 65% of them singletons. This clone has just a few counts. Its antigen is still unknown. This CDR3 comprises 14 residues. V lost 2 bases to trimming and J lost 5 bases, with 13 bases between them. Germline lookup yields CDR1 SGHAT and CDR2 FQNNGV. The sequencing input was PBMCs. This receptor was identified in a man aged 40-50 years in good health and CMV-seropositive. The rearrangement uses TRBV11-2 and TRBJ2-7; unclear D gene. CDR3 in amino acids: CASSLYSRGHEQYF. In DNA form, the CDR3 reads TGTGCCAGCAGCTTATACTCCCGCGGCCACGAGCAGTACTTC.